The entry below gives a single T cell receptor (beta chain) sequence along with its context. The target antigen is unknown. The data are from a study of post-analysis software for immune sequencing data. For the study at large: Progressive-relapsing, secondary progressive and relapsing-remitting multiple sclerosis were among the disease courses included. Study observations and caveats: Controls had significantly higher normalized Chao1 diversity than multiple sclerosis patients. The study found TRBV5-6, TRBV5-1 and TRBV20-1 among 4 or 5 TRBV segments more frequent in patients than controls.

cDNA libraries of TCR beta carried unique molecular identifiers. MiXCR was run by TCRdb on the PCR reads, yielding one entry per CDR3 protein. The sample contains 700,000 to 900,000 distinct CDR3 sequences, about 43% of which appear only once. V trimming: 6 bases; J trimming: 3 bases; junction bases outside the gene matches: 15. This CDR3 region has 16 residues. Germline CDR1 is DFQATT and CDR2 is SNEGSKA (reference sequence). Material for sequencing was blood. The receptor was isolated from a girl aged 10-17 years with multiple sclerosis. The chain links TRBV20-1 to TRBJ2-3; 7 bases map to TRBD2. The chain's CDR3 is CSATPSGPSLTDTQYF. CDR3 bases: TGCAGTGCCACCCCTAGCGGACCTTCTCTGACAGATACGCAGTATTTT.